Following are 17 T cell receptor beta chains from one sample sequenced in a study of cytotoxic CD8 clonotypes in ibrutinib-treated CLL. This table comes from immunoSEQ multiplex PCR, and its TCRdb copy is limited to in-frame clones, with some not included. The sample holds some 200,000 clones, 60% to 80% seen once. Sequences were derived from PBMCs, sampled after 12 months of ibrutinib treatment. The receptors here all came from a human donor with chronic lymphocytic leukemia.

The CDR3 sequence: CASSPVANDEQYF. The CDR3 region has the DNA TGTGCCAGCAGCCCGGTAGCAAACGACGAGCAGTACTTC. This chain joins TRBV5-6 and TRBJ2-7; D unresolved. Germline CDR1 and CDR2: SGHDT and YYEEEE. The CDR3 runs 13 residues. V lost 4 bases to trimming and J lost 5 bases, with 13 bases between them.

For this clone: With a much larger clone just one base away, this may be a read error. The chain has TRBV28 and TRBJ2-3, with D perhaps matching TRBD2 (7 bases). Germline V gives CDR1 MDHEN, CDR2 SYDVKM. The CDR3 totals 14 residues. Trimming removed 6 bases from V and 2 bases from J, with 12 bases in between. The CDR3 bases are TGTGCCAGCAGCCAAGGGGGGGACACAGATACGCAGTATTTT. It yields the protein CASSQGGDTDTQYF.

This clone was seen just once. The chain employs TRBV7-8 and TRBJ2-1; D possibly matches TRBD1 or TRBD2 (5 bases each). CDR1 is SGHVS, CDR2 FQNEAQ, per germline. V shed 5 bases and J shed 1 base, with 9 bases lying between them. This CDR3 contains 14 residues. The CDR3 protein is CASSPGPSYNEQFF. CDR3 DNA sequence: TGTGCCAGCAGCCCGGGACCTTCCTACAATGAGCAGTTCTTC.

The chain joins TRBV19 to TRBJ2-5; 8 nucleotides match TRBD1. Trimming removed 8 bases from V and 2 bases from J; junction bases left unmatched: 4. This CDR3 is 13 amino acids long. CDR1 LNHDA and CDR2 SQIVND come from the germline V gene (reference sequence). CDR3 sequence reads: CASSGQVQETQYF. The CDR3 nucleotides read TGTGCCAGTTCGGGACAGGTTCAAGAGACCCAGTACTTC.

This CDR3 is CASSLDRYWRGEGTEAFF. CDR3 in DNA: TGTGCCAGCAGCTTAGATCGGTATTGGCGCGGGGAAGGCACTGAAGCTTTCTTT. The J gene is TRBJ1-1, the V gene TRBV11-2; D not certain. CDR1 SGHAT and CDR2 FQNNGV come from the germline V gene. The CDR3 totals 18 residues. V was shortened by 0 bases and J by 4 bases, with 21 bases between the two germline ends.

The rearrangement links TRBV10-3 to TRBJ1-5; 7 positions agree with TRBD1. Losses at the gene ends were 10 bases for V and 7 bases for J; bases not matched to a gene: 16. Germline V gives CDR1 ENHRY, CDR2 SYGVKD. The CDR3 consists of 15 residues. The CDR3 reads CATNRGGLTRQPQHF. As DNA, the CDR3 is TGTGCCACCAATCGAGGGGGCCTCACAAGGCAGCCCCAGCATTTT.

The chain carries TRBV10-2 and TRBJ2-7; TRBD2 agrees at 7 bases. The CDR3 spans 14 residues. The V segment lost 2 bases and the J segment 5 bases; nucleotides outside the gene matches: 6. Germline assignment: CDR1 WSHSY and CDR2 SAAADI. The CDR3 region is CASSEAGRVDEQYF. CDR3 coding DNA: TGCGCCAGCAGTGAGGCAGGGAGGGTCGACGAGCAGTACTTC.

This chain joins TRBV7-9 and TRBJ2-5; 8 bases are shared with TRBD2. This CDR3 contains 15 residues. V lost 7 bases, J lost 4 bases, and 11 bases stayed unmatched. Looked up from germline, CDR1 is SEHNR and CDR2 is FQNEAQ (reference sequence). The DNA of the CDR3 is TGTGCCAGCACTTTTCGGGGGGGCACGGGAGAGACCCAGTACTTC. It is translated as CASTFRGGTGETQYF.

This rearrangement joins TRBV7-6 to TRBJ2-2; the match to TRBD2 covers 8 bases. The germline CDR1 and CDR2 sequences are SGHVS and FNYEAQ. V gave up 3 bases and J gave up 7 bases; unmatched junction bases: 10. The CDR3 length is 16 residues. Here the CDR3 reads CASSFRTSPYFGELFF. CDR3 nucleotide sequence: TGTGCCAGCAGCTTCCGGACTAGCCCTTATTTCGGGGAGCTGTTTTTT.

V is TRBV28 and J is TRBJ1-2, with TRBD1 identical over 7 bases. V lost 5 bases and J lost 5; bases outside the gene matches: 14. Germline V gene data show CDR1 as MDHEN and CDR2 as SYDVKM. There are 16 residues in the CDR3. The CDR3 region is CASSPRTGGGEYGYTF. CDR3 sequence (DNA): TGTGCCAGCAGTCCCCGGACAGGTGGGGGGGAATATGGCTACACCTTC.

This chain joins TRBV4-1 and TRBJ1-4; 7 nucleotides line up with TRBD1. CDR3 length equals 17 residues. Germline CDR1 MGHRA, CDR2 YSYEKL. With V trimmed by 1 base and J by 5 bases, 10 bases remained unmatched. DNA for the CDR3: TGCGCCAGCAGCCAAGCACCCCGCCGGGACAGAAATGAAAAACTGTTTTTT. Its translation is CASSQAPRRDRNEKLFF.

The chain joins TRBV18 to TRBJ1-2; tentatively, D is TRBD1 (6 bases). Deletions cut 3 bases from V and 4 bases from J, with 15 bases between. The CDR3 is made up of 15 amino acids. Germline loops: CDR1 KGHSH, CDR2 LQKENI. CDR3 sequence: CASSPNPQGLYGYTF. The CDR3 region has the DNA TGTGCCAGCTCACCTAACCCCCAGGGGCTCTATGGCTACACCTTC.

As regards this clone: The sample contains more than one DNA sequence encoding this CDR3. The rearrangement joins TRBV6-5 to TRBJ2-7; D tentatively reads TRBD1 or TRBD2 (5 bases each). Germline values: CDR1 MNHEY, CDR2 SVGAGI. The CDR3 length is 13 residues. The ends were cut back, 0 bases at V and 4 bases at J, with 7 bases in the middle. The CDR3 DNA is TGTGCCAGCAGTTACTCGAGGGGTTACGAGCAGTACTTC. It specifies CASSYSRGYEQYF.

The chain carries TRBV6-6 and TRBJ2-7; 9 bases map to TRBD1. This CDR3 is built from 15 residues. Germline V gene lookup returns CDR1 MNHNY and CDR2 SVGAGI (reference sequence). J lost 3 bases, V lost 2 bases, and 5 bases had no gene match. CDR3 sequence: CASSYPGQGNYEQYF. DNA of the CDR3: TGTGCCAGCAGTTACCCGGGACAGGGAAACTACGAGCAGTACTTC.

By sample fraction, this clone is medium-sized. The CDR3 loop reads CASRPPPPGVKGYTF. In nucleotides, the CDR3 is TGTGCCAGCAGACCTCCCCCGCCGGGAGTGAAGGGCTACACCTTC. V is TRBV6-1 and J is TRBJ1-2; no reliable D call. This CDR3 comprises 15 residues. V shed 6 bases and J shed 8 bases, with 22 bases lying between them. Germline V gene sequence: CDR1 MNHNS, CDR2 SASEGT.

The chain is built from TRBV5-1 and TRBJ2-5; D may be TRBD1 or TRBD2 (5 bases each). V lost 0 bases, J lost 7 bases, and 16 bases lay in between. CDR1 is SGHRS, CDR2 YFSETQ, per germline. The CDR3 has 15 amino acids. CDR3 sequence: CASSLEDRGSRTQYF. DNA of the CDR3: TGCGCCAGCAGCTTGGAAGATCGGGGCTCTAGGACCCAGTACTTC.

This clone was counted once. V and J are TRBV28 and TRBJ2-7; D is perhaps TRBD2 (6 bases). Germline loops: CDR1 MDHEN, CDR2 SYDVKM. Trimming pared 2 bases from V and 2 bases from J, leaving 10 bases between. This CDR3 has 14 amino acids. CDR3 protein: CASSLAGRPYEQYF. CDR3 DNA sequence: TGTGCCAGCAGTTTAGCGGGACGGCCCTACGAGCAGTACTTC.